A single sample gave rise to the 6 T cell receptor beta chains below, sequenced in a study of neurological immune-mediated disorders. TCRdb re-derived calls from the 5' RACE reads in MiXCR, one entry per CDR3 protein. This table has about 76,000 distinct CDR3 sequences, 17% appearing once. The source material was PBMCs. Source of these receptors: a woman between 40 and 55 years old in good health.

This clonotype came up many times. V and J are TRBV5-1 and TRBJ1-1, with unresolved D. This CDR3 is 14 amino acids long. Deletions cut 2 bases from V and 4 bases from J, with 12 bases between. CDR1 SGHRS and CDR2 YFSETQ come from the germline V gene. Here the CDR3 reads CASSFGVEGTEAFF. For the CDR3, the DNA is TGCGCCAGCAGCTTTGGGGTTGAGGGCACTGAAGCTTTCTTT.

The table lists this clonotype with many counts. V usage is TRBV11-1 and J usage is TRBJ2-4; 10 bases are shared with TRBD2. The V segment lost 0 bases and the J segment 0 bases; nucleotides outside the gene matches: 5. Germline values: CDR1 SGHAT, CDR2 FQDESV (reference sequence). This CDR3 is 18 amino acids long. CDR3 sequence (DNA): TGTGCCAGCAGCTTAGCCCTAGCGGGGGCCTTAGCCAAAAACATTCAGTACTTC. As protein: CASSLALAGALAKNIQYF.

This clonotype has at least ten counts. The V gene is TRBV7-2, the J gene TRBJ2-1, with unresolved D. Germline CDR1 reads SGHTA; CDR2 reads FQGNSA. Trimming took off 1 base at V and 0 bases at J, with 10 bases between the two ends. The CDR3 is 16 amino acids. The DNA of the CDR3 is TGTGCCAGCAGCTTAGACGGCCGGTACTCCTACAATGAGCAGTTCTTC. This translates into CASSLDGRYSYNEQFF. Full variable domain (rest looked up from reference TRBV7-2 and TRBJ2-1): GAGVSQSPSNKVTEKGKDVELRCDPISGHTALYWYRQSLGQGLEFLIYFQGNSAPDKSGLPSDRFSAERTGGSVSTLTIQRTQQEDSAVYLCASSLDGRYSYNEQFFGPGTRLTVL.

This clonotype was recorded many times. V and J are TRBV5-5 and TRBJ2-7; no clear D gene. From germline, CDR1 is SGHKS and CDR2 YYEKEE (reference sequence). This CDR3 spans 13 amino acids. Between the trimmed V and J ends, which lost 2 bases and 5 bases, there was a span of 11 bases. For the CDR3, the DNA is TGTGCCAGCAGCTTTGTGGGGATAAACGAGCAGTACTTC. It is translated as CASSFVGINEQYF.

There are a few counts of this clonotype. The chain uses TRBV21-1 and TRBJ2-7; no DNA check was done on the table's D call, TRBD1. TRBV21-1 constitutes a pseudogene. The CDR3 runs 20 residues. The CDR3 here is CASSKWAARDRVTSGDEQYV. CDR3 in DNA: TGTGCCAGCAGCAAATGGGCAGCTCGGGACAGGGTGACCTCCGGAGACGAGCAGTACGTC.

This clonotype was seen ten or more times. This sequence joins TRBV12-3 or TRBV12-4 and TRBJ1-4, with D possibly matching TRBD1 (6 bases). V was cut by 3 bases and J by 7 bases, with 12 bases left in between. The CDR3 is made up of 14 amino acids. CDR3 protein: CASSFSQGSEKLFF. DNA for the CDR3: TGTGCCAGCAGTTTTTCACAGGGAAGTGAAAAACTGTTTTTT.